This record covers a single T cell receptor beta chain. There is no known antigen for this receptor. Base qualities are not recorded, but no much larger clone differs from it by a single base. Libraries came from the immunoSEQ multiplex PCR assay. The multiplex PCR relied on a mix of 60 forward primers for TCR Vbeta segments and 13 reverse primers for TCR Jbeta segments. The CDR3 region of rearranged TCR beta genes was amplified from genomic DNA with a multiplex PCR assay. On the Illumina HiSeq System, the amplified TCR beta libraries were sequenced as 87-base-pair reads. The authors' pipeline ran thus. A later analysis counted approximately 74 million unique TCR beta chains across the 640 or so repertoires, and roughly 10 million of these chains were shared by at least two donors. Raw reads were error-corrected and collapsed into unique sequences with a nearest-neighbor algorithm that merged closely related sequences to remove PCR and sequencing errors. V, D and J gene segments were assigned by aligning CDR3 sequences to IMGT reference sequences. For a sequence to be retained, a match of at least six nucleotides to both a V gene segment and a J gene segment was required. A rearrangement was called productive if the CDR3 had no stop codons and remained in frame with V and J, and every other rearrangement was called non-productive. Following IMGT convention, CDR3 was defined as the stretch from the second conserved V-encoded cysteine up to the conserved J-encoded phenylalanine. Sequences without an unambiguous match to a single V gene segment were excluded from the earlier analysis of several hundred of the donors. In an earlier analysis of approximately 560 of the donors, a V segment was called functional when productive rearrangements were above 56.7%, and segregating when the standard deviation between donors exceeded 5%. A statistical classification framework was built for diagnosing cytomegalovirus status from the catalog of TCR beta chain sequences. V and J gene assignment, in a later analysis, came from comparing TCR nucleotide sequences with IMGT/GENE-DB human TR gene sequences. A later analysis assigned CDR3 sequences and most-parsimonious VDJ recombination scenarios with the TCRdist pipeline. In a later analysis, every TCR beta chain was defined by the combination of its CDR3 amino acid sequence and its V-gene family, and reads without a unique V-gene family were dropped. To address suspected cross-contamination and a sequencing artifact, a later analysis removed over 500 highly shared, low-generation-probability nucleotide sequences. A later analysis calculated a clonal expansion index for each public chain from normalized within-repertoire ranks of inferred template counts. Generation probabilities in a later analysis came from a VDJ recombination model fitted to out-of-frame rearrangements, and those results were checked against IGoR. A later analysis scored TCR-TCR, TCR-HLA and TCR-CMV co-occurrence with hypergeometric tests, applying a repertoire-size bias correction to TCR pairs. In a later analysis, false discovery rates were estimated by permuting HLA or CMV assignments 20 times. In a later analysis, co-occurring TCRs were grouped with DBSCAN, and TCRdist sequence similarity was added when clustering was performed within HLA-allele-positive subsets. For co-occurrence clustering, repertoires with fewer than 30,000 or more than 120,000 public chains were excluded, along with five repertoires with anomalous nucleotide sharing. The table comes from immuneACCESS by way of TCRdb, which keeps in-frame sequences with V and J called. Part of the clones is missing from these tables; in studies checked, under half for an unresolved V gene and the rest for unknown reasons. For V, J and clone size, that table is used; D and trimming come from the DNA. For this sample there are under 200,000 clones; approximately 80% appear just once. Approximately 2.4% of the sample is held by the ten biggest clonotypes.

This sample is drawn from a study of cytomegalovirus exposure and HLA in healthy donors (dated by TCRdb to about 2017). With respect to the entire study: An earlier analysis of 587 of the donors reported roughly 300 Gb of sequence data and approximately 120 million unique TCR beta sequences obtained from approximately 180 million T cells. About 280 gigabases of sequencing data and approximately 91 million unique TCR sequences made up an early release that covered over 550 HLA-typed donors. The genetic ancestry cluster associated with self-reported Caucasian donors included 81% of the 350 to 500 genotyped donors. The study was designed to test whether signatures of past pathogen exposure could be identified by cataloging public T cell receptors. Using immunosequencing, the study profiled T cell repertoires from 640 or so subjects and related those repertoires to cytomegalovirus serostatus. Along with the approximately 670-subject first cohort, a separate validation cohort of over a hundred different subjects was used. High-throughput TCR immunosequencing, statistical association of individual TCRs with disease status, and machine learning were combined to predict cytomegalovirus infection status. In a later analysis, previously published TCR beta repertoires from 550 to 750 donors were re-analyzed and high-resolution HLA genotyping was added so that TCR occurrence patterns could be studied. In the later analysis, no new phenotypic data were used to find candidate immune exposures; instead, reliance was placed on TCR beta sequences and their occurrence across donors. In an earlier analysis of more than 550 of the donors, high-throughput TCR beta sequencing was used to judge whether each TCR beta V gene segment behaved as functional or pseudogenic. Donor age, sex, ethnicity and CMV serostatus were collected together with the repertoire data. In a later genetic analysis, genome-wide SNP genotypes for about three fifths of the 666 donors were used, and that subset was treated as a discovery cohort. All discovery cohort repertoires had been generated on a single sequencing platform. Both class I and class II loci were covered by HLA typing, at four-digit resolution. Typing coverage varied by locus: roughly 629-630 donors for A, B, C, DRB1 and DQB1; about 520 for DQA1; 600 to 610 for DPA1; fewer than 480 for DPB1. Five DR-DQ haplotypes were treated as single units for association and clustering because of strong linkage in the cohort. Among 350 to 400 genotyped donors of the cohort, an average of approximately 230,000 unique TCR beta nucleotide sequences were sequenced per donor, approximately 20% of them non-productive.

The cohort comprised 670 or so healthy bone marrow donors. At the time of sampling, all cohort members were nominally healthy, though unrecorded immune exposures were likely present. The donor tested CMV seropositive and was one of the 289 seropositive cohort members. A peripheral blood sample was provided by each donor, and peripheral blood mononuclear cells were used for TCR beta sequencing. Genomic DNA extraction from the blood cell samples was performed with the Qiagen DNeasy Blood Extraction Kit. Overall study outcomes, separate from this receptor: According to a later analysis, parvovirus B19, influenza, CMV and Epstein-Barr virus appeared linked to several top co-occurrence clusters. In both the original and validation cohorts, the classifier was reported to diagnose cytomegalovirus status with high specificity and sensitivity. Correlated functional status among segregating V segments might reflect linkage disequilibrium, but an unknown experimental factor could not be ruled out. The study listed 150 to 200 TCR beta chains as associated with cytomegalovirus. According to a later analysis, most CMV-associated TCR beta chains appeared to be HLA-restricted, and the HLA associations seemed to be driven largely by CMV exposure. An association between a missense DCLRE1C variant and V-gene and J-gene trimming of TCR beta chains was found in a later genetic analysis and replicated in an independent cohort. Some IMGT-functional V segments, including TRBV6-2 and TRBV6-3, could not be told apart with the 87-base-pair reads, so those segments were excluded. Presence/absence analyses assumed roughly uniform sequencing depth across donors, an assumption that may not hold. The only immune exposure information available for the cohort was CMV serostatus. In vitro tests confirmed that three of the cytomegalovirus-associated TCR beta chains recognize cytomegalovirus antigens. HLA typing was unavailable for some donors at each locus, so association tests used only the typed subset. A cluster of highly shared sequence variants was judged likely to be a technical artifact of the sequencing pipeline. Specific HLA alleles were associated with over 15,000 TCR beta sequences at a false discovery rate of 0.05 in a later analysis. Only TCR beta chains were sequenced in this cohort, and the absence of alpha or paired-chain data limited detectable features. According to the authors, the approach could potentially be generalized to other disease states and immunological phenotypes. In a later analysis, HLA-associated TCR beta chains were found to be more clonally expanded and to have lower generation probabilities than equally common non-associated chains. A further reported finding was that TCR beta sequences accurately predicted the HLA-A and HLA-B alleles for most subjects in the first cohort. In an earlier analysis of fewer than 750 of the donors, most TCR beta V segments were observed in productive rearrangements about 87% or about 30% of the time, broadly matching IMGT annotations. In a later analysis, TCR association rates were found to vary across HLA loci, with the most associated TCRs seen for DRB1 alleles and the fewest for HLA-C alleles. Because counts were too low, 15 or so rarely observed V segments, including chromosome 9 orphons, were excluded from the earlier analysis of 587 of the donors. Compared with the roughly 670-donor mean, donors in an Asian-associated ancestry cluster had fewer N-insertions in productive TCRs, according to a later genetic analysis. Most TCR sequences were observed very rarely across donors, whereas some public TCRs were present in many individuals. When HLA alleles, especially DR and DQ, strongly co-occurred, attributing TCR associations to individual alleles was difficult.

At the junction V is shortened by 6 bases and J by 5 bases; bases outside the gene matches: 9. Taken from the germline V gene, the CDR1 and CDR2 loops are SGHAT and FQNNGV. The CDR3 measures 16 amino acids from cysteine to phenylalanine. The kept DNA is CDR3 alone, 48 bases in frame from the first base. The sequenced sample was PBMCs. This TCR was recovered from a woman between 40 and 55 years old in good health and CMV-seropositive. The chain was built from TRBV11-2 and TRBJ1-4; 10 nucleotides in the junction match TRBD1. CDR3 protein: CASRTNPGQGNEKLFF. The sequenced DNA: TGTGCCAGCAGGACCAATCCGGGACAGGGGAATGAAAAACTGTTTTTT.